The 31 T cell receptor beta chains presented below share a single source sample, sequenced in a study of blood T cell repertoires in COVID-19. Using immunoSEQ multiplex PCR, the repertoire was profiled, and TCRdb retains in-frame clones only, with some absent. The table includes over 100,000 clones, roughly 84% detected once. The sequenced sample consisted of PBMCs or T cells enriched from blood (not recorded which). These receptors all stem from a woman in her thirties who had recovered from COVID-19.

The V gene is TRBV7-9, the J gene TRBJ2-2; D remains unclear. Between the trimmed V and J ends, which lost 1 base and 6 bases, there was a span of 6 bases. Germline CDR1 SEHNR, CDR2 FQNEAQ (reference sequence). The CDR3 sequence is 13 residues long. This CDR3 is CASSLGGAGELFF. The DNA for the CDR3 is TGTGCCAGCAGCTTAGGTGGAGCCGGGGAGCTGTTTTTT. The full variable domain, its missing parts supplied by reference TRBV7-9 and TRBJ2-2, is DTGVSQNPRHKITKRGQNVTFRCDPISEHNRLYWYRQTLGQGPEFLTYFQNEAQLEKSRLLSDRFSAERPKGSFSTLEIQRTEQGDSAMYLCASSLGGAGELFFGEGSRLTVL.

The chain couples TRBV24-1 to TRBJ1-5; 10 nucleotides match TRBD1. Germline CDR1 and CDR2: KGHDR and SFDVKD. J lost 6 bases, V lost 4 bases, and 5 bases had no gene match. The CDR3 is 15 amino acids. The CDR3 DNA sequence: TGTGCCACCAGTGACACGACAGGGGGCGGTCAGCCCCAGCATTTT. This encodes CATSDTTGGGQPQHF.

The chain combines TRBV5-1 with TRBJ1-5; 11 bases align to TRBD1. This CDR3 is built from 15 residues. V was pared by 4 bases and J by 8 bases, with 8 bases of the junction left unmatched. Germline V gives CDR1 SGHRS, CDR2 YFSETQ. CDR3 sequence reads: CASSRGTGGREPQHF. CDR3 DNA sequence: TGCGCCAGCAGCCGGGGGACAGGGGGTAGGGAGCCCCAGCATTTT.

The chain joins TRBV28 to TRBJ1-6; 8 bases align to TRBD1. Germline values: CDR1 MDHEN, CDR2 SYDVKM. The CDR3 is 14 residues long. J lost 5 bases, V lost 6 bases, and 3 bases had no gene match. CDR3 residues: CASRRQGHNSPLHF. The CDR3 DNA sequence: TGTGCCAGCAGACGACAGGGGCATAATTCACCCCTCCACTTT.

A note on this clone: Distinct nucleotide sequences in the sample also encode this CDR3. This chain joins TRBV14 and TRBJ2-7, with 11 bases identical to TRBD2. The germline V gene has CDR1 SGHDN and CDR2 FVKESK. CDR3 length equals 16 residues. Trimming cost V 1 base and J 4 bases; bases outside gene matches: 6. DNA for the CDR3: TGTGCCAGCAGCCAAGGGCTAGCGGGGGGACCTTACGAGCAGTACTTC. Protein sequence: CASSQGLAGGPYEQYF. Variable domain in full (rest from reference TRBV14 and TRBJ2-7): EAGVTQFPSHSVIEKGQTVTLRCDPISGHDNLYWYRRVMGKEIKFLLHFVKESKQDESGMPNNRFLAERTGGTYSTLKVQPAELEDSGVYFCASSQGLAGGPYEQYFGPGTRLTVT.

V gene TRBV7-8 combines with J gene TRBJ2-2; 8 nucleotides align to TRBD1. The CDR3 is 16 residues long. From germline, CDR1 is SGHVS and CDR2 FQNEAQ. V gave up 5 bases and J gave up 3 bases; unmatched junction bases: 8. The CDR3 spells CASSLRTGRDTGELFF. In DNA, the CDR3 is TGTGCCAGCAGCCTCCGGACAGGGAGAGACACCGGGGAGCTGTTTTTT.

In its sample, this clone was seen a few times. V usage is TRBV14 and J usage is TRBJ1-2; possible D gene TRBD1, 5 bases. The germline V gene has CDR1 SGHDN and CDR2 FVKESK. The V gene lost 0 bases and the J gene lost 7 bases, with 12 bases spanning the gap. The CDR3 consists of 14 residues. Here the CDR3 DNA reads TGTGCCAGCAGCCAAGACCAAGGGGTTCTTGGCTACACCTTC. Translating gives CASSQDQGVLGYTF. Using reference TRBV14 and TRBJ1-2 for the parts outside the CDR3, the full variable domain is EAGVTQFPSHSVIEKGQTVTLRCDPISGHDNLYWYRRVMGKEIKFLLHFVKESKQDESGMPNNRFLAERTGGTYSTLKVQPAELEDSGVYFCASSQDQGVLGYTFGSGTRLTVV.

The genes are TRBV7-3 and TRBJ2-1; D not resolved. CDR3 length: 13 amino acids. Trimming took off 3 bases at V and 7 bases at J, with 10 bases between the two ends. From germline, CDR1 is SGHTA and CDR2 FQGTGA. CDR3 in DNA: TGTGCCAGCAGCTTTAGTGGAGAAAATGAGCAGTTCTTC. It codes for CASSFSGENEQFF. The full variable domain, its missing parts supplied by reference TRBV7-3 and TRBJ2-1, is GAGVSQTPSNKVTEKGKYVELRCDPISGHTALYWYRQSLGQGPEFLIYFQGTGAADDSGLPNDRFFAVRPEGSVSTLKIQRTERGDSAVYLCASSFSGENEQFFGPGTRLTVL.

CDR3 protein: CASSLSGRAVEQYF. CDR3 coding DNA: TGTGCCAGCAGCTTGAGCGGGAGGGCCGTCGAGCAGTACTTC. This chain connects TRBV5-5 to TRBJ2-7; 10 bases align to TRBD2. Germline CDR1 reads SGHKS; CDR2 reads YYEKEE (reference sequence). V was clipped by 1 base and J by 6 bases; unmatched bases: 4. There are 14 residues in the CDR3.

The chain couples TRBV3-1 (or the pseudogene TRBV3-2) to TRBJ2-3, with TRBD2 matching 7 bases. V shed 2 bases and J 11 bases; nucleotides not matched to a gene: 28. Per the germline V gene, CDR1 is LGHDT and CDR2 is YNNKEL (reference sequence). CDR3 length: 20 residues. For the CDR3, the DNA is TGTGCCAGCAGCCAACACTCTGGCCGAGGCCCTACGACTAGCCCGGTCGGGCAGTATTTT. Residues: CASSQHSGRGPTTSPVGQYF.

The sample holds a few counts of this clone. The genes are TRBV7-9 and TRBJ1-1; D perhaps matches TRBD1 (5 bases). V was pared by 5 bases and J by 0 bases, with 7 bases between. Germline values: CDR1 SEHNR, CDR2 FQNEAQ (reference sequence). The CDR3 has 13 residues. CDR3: CASSAQVNTEAFF. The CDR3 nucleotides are TGTGCCAGCAGCGCACAGGTGAACACTGAAGCTTTCTTT.

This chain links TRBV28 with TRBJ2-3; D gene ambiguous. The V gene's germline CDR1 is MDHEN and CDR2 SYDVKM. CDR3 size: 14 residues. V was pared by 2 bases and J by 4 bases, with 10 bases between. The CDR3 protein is CASSLPPPPDTQYF. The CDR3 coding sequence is TGTGCCAGCAGTTTACCCCCTCCCCCAGATACGCAGTATTTT.

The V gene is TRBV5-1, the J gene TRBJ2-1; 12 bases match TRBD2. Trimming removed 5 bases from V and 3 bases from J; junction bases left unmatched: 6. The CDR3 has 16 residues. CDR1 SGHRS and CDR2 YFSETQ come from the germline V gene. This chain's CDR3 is CASRVLAGGIYNEQFF. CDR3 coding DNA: TGCGCCAGCAGGGTCCTAGCGGGAGGGATCTACAATGAGCAGTTCTTC.

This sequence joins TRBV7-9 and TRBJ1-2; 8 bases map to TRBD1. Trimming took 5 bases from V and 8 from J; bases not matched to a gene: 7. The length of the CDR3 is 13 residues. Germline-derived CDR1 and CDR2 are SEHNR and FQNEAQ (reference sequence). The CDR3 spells CASSPGQARGYTF. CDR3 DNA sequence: TGTGCCAGCAGCCCGGGACAGGCGCGCGGCTACACCTTC.

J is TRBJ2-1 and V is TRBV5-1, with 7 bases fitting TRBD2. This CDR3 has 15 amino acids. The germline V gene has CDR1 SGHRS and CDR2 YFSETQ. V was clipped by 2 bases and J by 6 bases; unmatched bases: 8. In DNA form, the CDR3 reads TGCGCCAGCAGCTTAAATGGGAGGGCCGGCAATGAGCAGTTCTTC. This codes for CASSLNGRAGNEQFF. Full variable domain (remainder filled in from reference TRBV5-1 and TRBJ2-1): KAGVTQTPRYLIKTRGQQVTLSCSPISGHRSVSWYQQTPGQGLQFLFEYFSETQRNKGNFPGRFSGRQFSNSRSEMNVSTLELGDSALYLCASSLNGRAGNEQFFGPGTRLTVL.

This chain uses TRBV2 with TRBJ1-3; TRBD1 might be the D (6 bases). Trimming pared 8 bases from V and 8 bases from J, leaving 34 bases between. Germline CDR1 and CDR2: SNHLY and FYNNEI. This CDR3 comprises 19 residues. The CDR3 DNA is TGTGCCAGCTACATGGGGGTGGACAGATTCATACCCCTTGGGGACACCATATATTTT. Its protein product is CASYMGVDRFIPLGDTIYF.

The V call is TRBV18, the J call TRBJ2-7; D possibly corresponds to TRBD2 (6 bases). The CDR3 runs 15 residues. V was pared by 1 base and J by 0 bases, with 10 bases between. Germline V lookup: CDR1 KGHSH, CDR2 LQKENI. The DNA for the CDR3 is TGTGCCAGCTCACCACTAGCGGTAAGCTCCTACGAGCAGTACTTC. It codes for CASSPLAVSSYEQYF.

The CDR3 protein is CASGGSGSGETQYF. The CDR3, as DNA: TGTGCCAGCGGGGGTAGCGGGAGTGGGGAGACCCAGTACTTC. This rearrangement joins TRBV28 to TRBJ2-5; the match to TRBD2 covers 9 bases. The germline CDR1 and CDR2 sequences are MDHEN and SYDVKM. The CDR3 has 14 residues. The junction had 9 bases not matched to a gene; V was cut back by 8 bases and J by 5 bases. The whole variable domain, filled in from reference TRBV28 and TRBJ2-5, reads DVKVTQSSRYLVKRTGEKVFLECVQDMDHENMFWYRQDPGLGLRLIYFSYDVKMKEKGDIPEGYSVSREKKERFSLILESASTNQTSMYLCASGGSGSGETQYFGPGTRLLVL.

CDR3 protein: CASSLRAGANTEAFF. CDR3 bases: TGTGCCAGCAGCTTAAGAGCAGGGGCGAACACTGAAGCTTTCTTT. The genes are TRBV7-9 and TRBJ1-1; the D gene is possibly TRBD1 (6 bases). Germline V gene lookup returns CDR1 SEHNR and CDR2 FQNEAQ (reference sequence). Deletions cut 2 bases from V and 1 base from J, with 11 bases between. This CDR3 is 15 amino acids long.

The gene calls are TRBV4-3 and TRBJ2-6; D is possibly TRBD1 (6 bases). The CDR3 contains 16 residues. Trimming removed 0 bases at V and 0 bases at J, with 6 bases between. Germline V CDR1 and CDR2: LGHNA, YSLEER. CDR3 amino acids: CASSQDRGSGANVLTF. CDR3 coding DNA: TGCGCCAGCAGCCAAGACAGGGGCTCTGGGGCCAACGTCCTGACTTTC.

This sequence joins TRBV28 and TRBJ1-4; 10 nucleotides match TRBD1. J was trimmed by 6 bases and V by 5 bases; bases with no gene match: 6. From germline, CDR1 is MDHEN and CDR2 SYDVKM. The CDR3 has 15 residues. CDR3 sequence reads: CASSGWTGGDEKLFF. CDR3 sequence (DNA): TGTGCCAGCAGTGGGTGGACAGGGGGAGATGAAAAACTGTTTTTT.

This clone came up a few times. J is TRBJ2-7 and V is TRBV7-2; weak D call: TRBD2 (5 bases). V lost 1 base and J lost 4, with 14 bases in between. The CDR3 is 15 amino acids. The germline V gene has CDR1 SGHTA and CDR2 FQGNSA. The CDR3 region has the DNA TGTGCCAGCAGCTTAGGGCGGACTGGGGATTACGAGCAGTACTTC. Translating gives CASSLGRTGDYEQYF.

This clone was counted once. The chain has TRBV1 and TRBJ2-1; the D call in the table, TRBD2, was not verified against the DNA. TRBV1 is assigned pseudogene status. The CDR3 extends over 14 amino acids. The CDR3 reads CTSSQAGLYNEQFF. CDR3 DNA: TGCACCAGCAGCCAAGCGGGACTGTACAATGAGCAGTTCTTC.

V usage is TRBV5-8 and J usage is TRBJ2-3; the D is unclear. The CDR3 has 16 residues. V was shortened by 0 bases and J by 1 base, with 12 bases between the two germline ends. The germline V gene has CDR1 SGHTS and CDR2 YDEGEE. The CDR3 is CASSLAVTQGTDTQYF. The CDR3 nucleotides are TGTGCCAGCAGCTTGGCCGTGACCCAGGGCACAGATACGCAGTATTTT.

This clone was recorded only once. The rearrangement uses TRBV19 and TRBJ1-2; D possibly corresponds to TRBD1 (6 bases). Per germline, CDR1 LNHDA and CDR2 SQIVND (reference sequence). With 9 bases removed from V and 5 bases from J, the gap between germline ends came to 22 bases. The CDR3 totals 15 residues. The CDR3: CASAPRRTVLYGYTF. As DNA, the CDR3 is TGTGCCAGCGCTCCCCGTCGGACAGTTTTATATGGCTACACCTTC.

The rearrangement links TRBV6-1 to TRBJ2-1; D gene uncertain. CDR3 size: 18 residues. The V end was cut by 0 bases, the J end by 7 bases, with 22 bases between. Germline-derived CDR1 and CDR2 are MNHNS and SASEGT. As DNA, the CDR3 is TGTGCCAGCAGTGAAGCCGACCATACCAGTTGGGCCAAGAATGAGCAGTTCTTC. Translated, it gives CASSEADHTSWAKNEQFF.

The DNA of the CDR3 is TGTGCCAGCAGCGCGGCCACCGGGACAGGGTTTAATCAGCCCCAGCATTTT. Translating gives CASSAATGTGFNQPQHF. The V gene is TRBV7-6, the J gene TRBJ1-5, with 9 bases identical to TRBD1. The CDR3 totals 17 residues. Germline loops: CDR1 SGHVS, CDR2 FNYEAQ. V dropped 5 bases and J dropped 4; count of bases not matched to a gene: 12.

The CDR3 DNA follows: TGTGCCAGTAGTCCCCTCAACACCGGGGAGCTGTTTTTT. It encodes CASSPLNTGELFF. This rearrangement joins TRBV19 to TRBJ2-2, with D unclear. V lost 5 bases and J lost 2, with 6 bases in between. The CDR3 has 13 residues. CDR1 and CDR2 from the germline V gene are LNHDA and SQIVND (reference sequence). Full variable domain (missing parts from reference TRBV19 and TRBJ2-2): DGGITQSPKYLFRKEGQNVTLSCEQNLNHDAMYWYRQDPGQGLRLIYYSQIVNDFQKGDIAEGYSVSREKKESFPLTVTSAQKNPTAFYLCASSPLNTGELFFGEGSRLTVL.

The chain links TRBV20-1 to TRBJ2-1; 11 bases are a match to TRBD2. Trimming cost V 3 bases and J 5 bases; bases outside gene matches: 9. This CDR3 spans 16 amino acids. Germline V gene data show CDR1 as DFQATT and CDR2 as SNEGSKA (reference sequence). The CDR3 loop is CSASRSGRARNNEQFF. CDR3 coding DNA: TGCAGTGCTAGTCGTAGCGGGAGGGCCAGGAACAATGAGCAGTTCTTC.

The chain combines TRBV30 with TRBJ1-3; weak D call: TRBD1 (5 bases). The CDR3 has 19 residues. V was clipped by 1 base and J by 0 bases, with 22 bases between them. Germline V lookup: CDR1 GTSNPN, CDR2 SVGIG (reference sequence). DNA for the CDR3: TGTGCCTGGAGTGAGGTGTTGTATAAAGGACAACTCTCTGGAAACACCATATATTTT. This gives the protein CAWSEVLYKGQLSGNTIYF.

The CDR3 region is CASSLMAGEAFF. The CDR3 DNA sequence: TGTGCCAGCAGCTTAATGGCAGGGGAAGCTTTCTTT. The chain is built from TRBV7-3 and TRBJ1-1; tentatively, D is TRBD1 (5 bases). The CDR3 sequence is 12 residues long. Germline CDR1 is SGHTA and CDR2 is FQGTGA. V dropped 1 base and J dropped 8 bases, with 8 bases sitting between them.